Listed here are 3 T cell receptor beta chains from one sample, sequenced in a study of PD-L1 blockade in urothelial cancer. The method was immunoSEQ multiplex PCR; TCRdb's version includes in-frame clones alone and lacks a portion of them. The data show about 50,000 clones, with approximately 72% seen just once and roughly 4% held by the top ten. Stated time point: pretreatment peripheral blood. This specimen was PBMCs, taken around atezolizumab (anti-PD-L1) treatment. The source is a man aged 65 to 79 with urothelial cancer.

The chain uses TRBV7-2 and TRBJ1-2, with D unclear. CDR3 length equals 14 residues. Trimming left V 1 base short and J 5 bases short, with 11 bases between. CDR1 is SGHTA and CDR2 is FQGNSA in the germline V gene. CDR3 DNA: TGTGCCAGCAGCTTAGAGAGGGTTTGGTATGGCTACACCTTC. Protein: CASSLERVWYGYTF.

This chain joins TRBV5-6 and TRBJ2-7; the D is unclear. With 5 bases removed from V and 2 bases from J, the gap between germline ends came to 8 bases. This CDR3 is 12 amino acids long. Germline V CDR1 and CDR2: SGHDT, YYEEEE. CDR3 loop: CASSFYTYEQYF. The CDR3 region has the DNA TGTGCCAGCAGTTTTTATACCTACGAGCAGTACTTC.

This clone was counted a single time. The chain uses TRBV28 and TRBJ2-7; 9 bases are a match to TRBD2. The V and J ends lost 8 bases and 1 base, in that order; junction bases with no gene match: 12. Germline V lookup: CDR1 MDHEN, CDR2 SYDVKM. CDR3 length equals 16 residues. The chain's CDR3 is CASHPVTSGLSYEQYF. DNA of the CDR3: TGTGCCAGCCACCCGGTTACTAGCGGGTTATCCTACGAGCAGTACTTC.